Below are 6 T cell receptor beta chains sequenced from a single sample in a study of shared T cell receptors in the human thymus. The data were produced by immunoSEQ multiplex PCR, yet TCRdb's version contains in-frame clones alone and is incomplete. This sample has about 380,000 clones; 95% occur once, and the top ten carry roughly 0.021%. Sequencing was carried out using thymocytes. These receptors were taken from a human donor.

The CDR3 nucleotides read TGTGCCAGCAGCTTGACGGGAGTCGATGAGCAGTTCTTC. Residues: CASSLTGVDEQFF. The genes are TRBV13 and TRBJ2-1; maybe TRBD2 (6 bases). The V end was cut by 3 bases, the J end by 8 bases, with 11 bases between. The V gene's germline CDR1 is PRHDT and CDR2 FYEKMQ (reference sequence). This CDR3 has 13 amino acids.

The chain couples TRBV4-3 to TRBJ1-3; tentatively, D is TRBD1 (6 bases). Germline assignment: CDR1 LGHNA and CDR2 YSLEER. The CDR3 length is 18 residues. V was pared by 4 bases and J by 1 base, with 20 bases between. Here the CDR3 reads CASSPQTGQSKSGNTIYF. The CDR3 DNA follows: TGCGCCAGCAGCCCCCAGACGGGACAATCAAAATCTGGAAACACCATATATTTT.

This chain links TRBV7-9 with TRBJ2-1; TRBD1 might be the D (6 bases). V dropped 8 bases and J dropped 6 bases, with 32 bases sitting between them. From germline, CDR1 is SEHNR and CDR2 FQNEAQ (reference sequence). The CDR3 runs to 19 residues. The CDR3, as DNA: TGTGCCAGCCTAATTCCCACCGCTCCATCACAACAGGGTCCCAATGAGCAGTTCTTC. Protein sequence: CASLIPTAPSQQGPNEQFF.

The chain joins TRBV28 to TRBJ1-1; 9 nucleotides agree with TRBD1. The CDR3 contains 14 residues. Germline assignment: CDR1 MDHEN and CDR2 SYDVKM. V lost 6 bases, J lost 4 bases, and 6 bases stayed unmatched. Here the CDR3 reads CASRFDRGVTEAFF. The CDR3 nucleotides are TGTGCCAGCAGGTTCGACAGGGGGGTCACTGAAGCTTTCTTT.

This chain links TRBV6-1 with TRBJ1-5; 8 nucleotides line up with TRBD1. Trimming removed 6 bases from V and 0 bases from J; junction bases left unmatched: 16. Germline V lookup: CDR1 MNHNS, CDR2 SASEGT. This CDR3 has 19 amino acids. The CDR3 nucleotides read TGTGCCAGCAGGGAAAACAGGGGGGCGCCCGACGCTAGCAATCAGCCCCAGCATTTT. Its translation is CASRENRGAPDASNQPQHF.

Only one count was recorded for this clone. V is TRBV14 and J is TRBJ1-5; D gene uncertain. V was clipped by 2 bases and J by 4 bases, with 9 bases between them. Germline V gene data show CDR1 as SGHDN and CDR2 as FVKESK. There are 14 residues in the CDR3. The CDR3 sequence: CASSQSGWNQPQHF. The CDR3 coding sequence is TGTGCCAGCAGCCAATCCGGGTGGAATCAGCCCCAGCATTTT.